These 32 T cell receptor beta chains share one sample of origin, sequenced in a study of T-cell memory formation after mild COVID-19. TCRdb processed the 5' RACE reads anew with MiXCR; each CDR3 protein has one entry. The table includes fewer than 450,000 distinct CDR3 sequences, roughly 21% detected once. The sample comprised PBMCs or a T cell subset sorted from them (not recorded which). Receptors were obtained from an adult woman who had mild COVID-19 (a few samples of this study predate the infection). Cell type and time point are not known.

This sequence joins TRBV7-3 and TRBJ2-1; maybe TRBD2 (6 bases). The CDR3 runs to 15 residues. V was shortened by 4 bases and J by 1 base, with 11 bases between the two germline ends. CDR1 and CDR2 from the germline V gene are SGHTA and FQGTGA. CDR3 sequence reads: CASSSPAGSYNEQFF. The CDR3 DNA reads as TGTGCCAGCAGCTCACCGGCGGGATCCTACAATGAGCAGTTCTTC.

J is TRBJ1-2 and V is TRBV30; D is undetermined. The CDR3 runs 12 residues. The germline gives CDR1 GTSNPN, CDR2 SVGIG (reference sequence). V gave up 2 bases and J gave up 8 bases, with 12 bases separating them. The CDR3, as DNA: TGTGCCTGGAGTCCGGACCTAGGAGGCTACACCTTC. This encodes CAWSPDLGGYTF.

This clonotype was seen a handful of times. V and J are TRBV12-3 or TRBV12-4 and TRBJ1-1; TRBD1 matches 7 bases. The V gene end was trimmed by 5 bases and the J gene end by 3 bases; junction bases not matched to a gene: 6. The CDR3 contains 14 residues. CDR3 sequence reads: CASSQATGHTEAFF. The CDR3 bases are TGTGCCAGCAGTCAAGCGACAGGGCACACTGAAGCTTTCTTT.

The chain has TRBV7-9 and TRBJ2-1; a possible D gene is TRBD1 (6 bases). CDR1 and CDR2 (germline): SEHNR, FQNEAQ (reference sequence). V was cut by 3 bases and J by 6 bases, with 9 bases left in between. This CDR3 comprises 13 residues. The CDR3 protein is CASSLDSANEQFF. CDR3 nucleotide sequence: TGTGCCAGCAGCTTGGACAGCGCCAATGAGCAGTTCTTC.

Here the CDR3 reads CAISESMRGNTEAFF. The CDR3, as DNA: TGTGCCATCAGTGAGTCCATGAGGGGGAACACTGAAGCTTTCTTT. V and J are TRBV10-3 and TRBJ1-1; tentative D call: TRBD1 (5 bases). The CDR3 loop spans 15 amino acids. Germline loops: CDR1 ENHRY, CDR2 SYGVKD. The V end lost 0 bases, the J end lost 1 base, and 9 bases lay between the germline ends.

The chain links TRBV5-1 to TRBJ1-1; D is ambiguous. CDR3 length equals 13 residues. The V gene lost 2 bases and the J gene lost 3 bases, with 8 bases spanning the gap. CDR1 and CDR2 (germline): SGHRS, YFSETQ. In DNA form, the CDR3 reads TGCGCCAGCAGCTTTGGACGGCACACTGAAGCTTTCTTT. As protein: CASSFGRHTEAFF.

This clonotype was seen only a few times. The chain carries TRBV4-1 and TRBJ2-3; D might be TRBD2 (6 bases). V dropped 4 bases and J dropped 1 base, with 15 bases sitting between them. Germline lookup yields CDR1 MGHRA and CDR2 YSYEKL. The CDR3 spans 16 residues. The chain's CDR3 is CASSPRGDSGTDTQYF. CDR3 nucleotide sequence: TGCGCCAGCAGCCCAAGAGGGGACTCAGGCACAGATACGCAGTATTTT.

In its sample, this clonotype was seen a few times. The chain links TRBV18 to TRBJ2-2, with 10 bases that match TRBD1. The germline CDR1 and CDR2 sequences are KGHSH and LQKENI. Losses at the gene ends were 2 bases for V and 5 bases for J; bases not matched to a gene: 8. The length of the CDR3 is 17 residues. The CDR3 reads CASSPRLRTGGTGELFF. For the CDR3, the DNA is TGTGCCAGCTCACCAAGGCTCCGGACAGGGGGAACCGGGGAGCTGTTTTTT.

The chain joins TRBV20-1 to TRBJ2-7; 9 positions agree with TRBD1. Trimming cost V 1 base and J 7 bases; bases outside gene matches: 8. CDR1 and CDR2 from the germline V gene are DFQATT and SNEGSKA (reference sequence). This CDR3 is built from 14 residues. Here the CDR3 DNA reads TGCAGTGCTAGAGGGGGGACAGGGAAGGTAGAGCAGTACTTC. This sequence encodes CSARGGTGKVEQYF.

V gene TRBV4-1 combines with J gene TRBJ2-3, with TRBD2 matching 13 bases. V lost 0 bases, J lost 0 bases, and 3 bases stayed unmatched. The CDR3 covers 18 residues. Germline assignment: CDR1 MGHRA and CDR2 YSYEKL. The CDR3 coding sequence is TGCGCCAGCAGCCAAGAGGGACTAGCGGGGCTTAGCACAGATACGCAGTATTTT. This gives the protein CASSQEGLAGLSTDTQYF.

This chain uses TRBV5-1 with TRBJ2-5; D tentatively fits TRBD1 or TRBD2 (7 bases each). Germline-derived CDR1 and CDR2 are SGHRS and YFSETQ. Trimming cost V 4 bases and J 5 bases, with 18 bases left between them. The CDR3 runs to 15 residues. The CDR3 DNA reads TGCGCCAGCAGCGGAGGGACAGTCGGGGGGGAGACCCAGTACTTC. This sequence encodes CASSGGTVGGETQYF. The whole variable domain, filled in from reference TRBV5-1 and TRBJ2-5, reads KAGVTQTPRYLIKTRGQQVTLSCSPISGHRSVSWYQQTPGQGLQFLFEYFSETQRNKGNFPGRFSGRQFSNSRSEMNVSTLELGDSALYLCASSGGTVGGETQYFGPGTRLLVL.

This clonotype was detected a few times. Relative to the germline gene, one junction end is altered; a read error may explain this. CDR3 DNA: TGTGCCACCAGTGATTTGCGAGGACTGGTATTT. It is translated as CATSDLRGLVF. The chain recombines TRBV24-1 with TRBJ1-1; D is ambiguous. CDR3 length equals 11 residues. Germline V CDR1 and CDR2: KGHDR, SFDVKD.

This clonotype was counted between two and nine times. The chain links TRBV21-1 to TRBJ1-4; TRBD1, the D gene given by the table, was not confirmed from the DNA. TRBV21-1 is assigned pseudogene status. This CDR3 comprises 15 residues. In nucleotides, the CDR3 is TGTGCCAGCAGCAAAGACAGGGGCGCTAATGAAAAACTGTTTTTT. Its protein is CASSKDRGANEKLFF.

This clonotype was observed a handful of times. V gene TRBV15 combines with J gene TRBJ1-1, with D unresolved. V was trimmed by 8 bases and J by 1 base, leaving 8 bases between them. The length of the CDR3 is 12 residues. The germline CDR1 and CDR2 sequences are LNHNV and YYDKDF (reference sequence). The CDR3 DNA reads as TGTGCCACCGCCCCCGGGAACACTGAAGCTTTCTTT. It translates to CATAPGNTEAFF. Looking up the rest from reference TRBV15 and TRBJ1-1 gives the full variable domain: DAMVIQNPRYQVTQFGKPVTLSCSQTLNHNVMYWYQQKSSQAPKLLFHYYDKDFNNEADTPDNFQSRRPNTSFCFLDIRSPGLGDTAMYLCATAPGNTEAFFGQGTRLTVV.

This clonotype was seen more than once but under ten times. The chain joins TRBV6-5 to TRBJ2-1, with TRBD2 as a possible D gene (6 bases). Trimming stripped 2 bases from V and 6 bases from J, with 11 bases between. The CDR3 is 14 amino acids. Germline lookup yields CDR1 MNHEY and CDR2 SVGAGI. The CDR3 loop reads CASSYGGTGNEQFF. As DNA, the CDR3 is TGTGCCAGCAGTTACGGCGGGACGGGCAATGAGCAGTTCTTC.

Written as DNA, the CDR3 is TGTGCCAGCGCCTCGGCAGGTCAGCCCCAGCATTTT. This codes for CASASAGQPQHF. The chain carries TRBV7-9 and TRBJ1-5, with D unclear. The germline V gene has CDR1 SEHNR and CDR2 FQNEAQ (reference sequence). Trimming took 8 bases from V and 6 from J, leaving 11 bases between them. The CDR3 is 12 residues long.

The chain joins TRBV6-2 or TRBV6-3 to TRBJ2-7, with 8 bases lining up with TRBD1. This CDR3 comprises 14 residues. Germline V CDR1 and CDR2: MNHEY, SVGEGT. V shed 5 bases, J shed 4 bases, and the junction held 7 bases outside the gene matches. The CDR3 reads CASSDRQGLYEQYF. CDR3 nucleotides: TGTGCCAGCAGTGATCGACAGGGGTTGTACGAGCAGTACTTC.

The chain joins TRBV5-5 to TRBJ2-1, with D possibly being TRBD2 (6 bases). Trimming removed 3 bases from V and 5 bases from J, with 18 bases in between. Germline V gene sequence: CDR1 SGHKS, CDR2 YYEKEE (reference sequence). The CDR3 length is 16 residues. The CDR3 spells CASSWRLAGTNNEQFF. The DNA for the CDR3 is TGTGCCAGCAGCTGGAGGTTGGCGGGGACGAACAATGAGCAGTTCTTC.

This chain links TRBV6-2 or TRBV6-3 with TRBJ2-3; 14 nucleotides line up with TRBD2. Germline CDR1 MNHEY, CDR2 SVGEGT. This CDR3 is built from 18 residues. The V gene end was trimmed by 0 bases and the J gene end by 1 base; junction bases not matched to a gene: 3. The CDR3 sequence: CASSYSTSGRAGTDTQYF. The CDR3 DNA is TGTGCCAGCAGTTACTCGACTAGCGGGAGGGCCGGCACAGATACGCAGTATTTT.

This clonotype has more than one count but fewer than ten. This sequence joins TRBV4-1 and TRBJ1-4; TRBD1 matches at 7 bases. Germline assignment: CDR1 MGHRA and CDR2 YSYEKL. This CDR3 spans 17 amino acids. Trimming at V came to 4 bases and at J to 13 bases, leaving 21 bases not matched to a gene. The CDR3 DNA follows: TGCGCCAGCAGCCCCTTTATTACAGGGGCCCCTACGATCGGACTGTTTTTT. This sequence encodes CASSPFITGAPTIGLFF.

Written as DNA, the CDR3 is TGCAGTGCTAGCTCCGGGACAGCAGGAAACACCATATATTTT. It yields the protein CSASSGTAGNTIYF. The rearrangement uses TRBV20-1 and TRBJ1-3; 7 nucleotides match TRBD1. CDR3 length: 14 amino acids. Trimming took 3 bases from V and 4 from J; bases not matched to a gene: 6. Germline CDR1 DFQATT, CDR2 SNEGSKA (reference sequence).

The chain joins TRBV10-3 to TRBJ1-1; unclear D gene. Germline lookup yields CDR1 ENHRY and CDR2 SYGVKD. V lost 2 bases, J lost 0 bases, and 13 bases lay in between. This CDR3 spans 16 amino acids. DNA of the CDR3: TGTGCCATCAGTGAGCGTCAGCCATCTATGAACACTGAAGCTTTCTTT. This codes for CAISERQPSMNTEAFF.

This clonotype has a handful of counts. The rearrangement links TRBV10-3 to TRBJ1-1; 9 nucleotides match TRBD1. This CDR3 is 13 amino acids long. Per germline, CDR1 ENHRY and CDR2 SYGVKD. V shed 7 bases and J 8 bases; nucleotides not matched to a gene: 8. The CDR3 spells CAITDATGGEAFF. CDR3 sequence (DNA): TGTGCCATCACGGACGCGACAGGGGGAGAAGCTTTCTTT.

This clonotype was picked up a small number of times. The chain employs TRBV18 and TRBJ2-5; possibly TRBD2 for D (6 bases). The CDR3 loop spans 16 amino acids. Germline CDR1 reads KGHSH; CDR2 reads LQKENI. V was clipped by 2 bases and J by 1 base, with 14 bases between them. In nucleotides, the CDR3 is TGTGCCAGCTCACCATTAGGGAGGACTGCCCAAGAGACCCAGTACTTC. Translation: CASSPLGRTAQETQYF. Full variable domain (remainder filled in from reference TRBV18 and TRBJ2-5): NAGVMQNPRHLVRRRGQEARLRCSPMKGHSHVYWYRQLPEEGLKFMVYLQKENIIDESGMPKERFSAEFPKEGPSILRIQQVVRGDSAAYFCASSPLGRTAQETQYFGPGTRLLVL.

This clonotype was picked up a small number of times. V is TRBV4-1 and J is TRBJ2-7; TRBD1 aligns across 9 bases. This CDR3 is 16 amino acids long. V trimming: 4 bases; J trimming: 3 bases; junction bases outside the gene matches: 10. Per the germline V gene, CDR1 is MGHRA and CDR2 is YSYEKL. CDR3 amino acids: CASSREDRGLLYEQYF. The CDR3 DNA sequence: TGCGCCAGCAGCCGGGAGGACAGGGGACTTCTCTACGAGCAGTACTTC.

The rearrangement uses TRBV15 and TRBJ1-1; 7 bases map to TRBD1. J was trimmed by 7 bases and V by 0 bases; bases with no gene match: 11. Germline CDR1 and CDR2: LNHNV and YYDKDF (reference sequence). The CDR3 sequence is 16 residues long. Written as DNA, the CDR3 is TGTGCCACCAGCAGAGACGAGACAGGGAAGGCAGATGAAGCTTTCTTT. This sequence encodes CATSRDETGKADEAFF.

The rearrangement uses TRBV7-6 and TRBJ2-2, with 12 bases matching TRBD2. Germline trimming cut 6 bases from V and 2 bases from J; bases unmatched to any gene: 10. The CDR3 covers 18 residues. The V gene's germline CDR1 is SGHVS and CDR2 FNYEAQ. The CDR3, as DNA: TGTGCCAGCAGTTACCAGACTAGCGGGGGAGCCAACACCGGGGAGCTGTTTTTT. It yields the protein CASSYQTSGGANTGELFF.

This clonotype showed up just a few times. The chain has TRBV30 and TRBJ2-5, with 10 nucleotides matching TRBD1. The CDR3 has 14 residues. Unmatched junction bases numbered 7, after V lost 4 bases and J lost 5 bases. The germline CDR1 and CDR2 sequences are GTSNPN and SVGIG (reference sequence). In nucleotides, the CDR3 is TGTGCCTGGAATCGACAGGGGGCATACGAGACCCAGTACTTC. Translating gives CAWNRQGAYETQYF.

This clonotype has just a few counts. The chain has TRBV12-3 or TRBV12-4 and TRBJ2-1; weak D call: TRBD1 (6 bases). Between the trimmed V and J ends, which lost 6 bases and 2 bases, there was a span of 14 bases. This CDR3 has 15 residues. This chain's CDR3 is CASSKDRRTYNEQFF. DNA for the CDR3: TGTGCCAGCAGCAAGGACAGAAGAACCTACAATGAGCAGTTCTTC.

The chain joins TRBV12-3 or TRBV12-4 to TRBJ2-7; 14 nucleotides match TRBD2. The junction had 1 base not matched to a gene; V was cut back by 3 bases and J by 3 bases. The CDR3 extends over 15 amino acids. The CDR3 region is CASSFGLAGGYEQYF. The CDR3, as DNA: TGTGCCAGCAGTTTTGGACTAGCGGGAGGCTACGAGCAGTACTTC.

This clonotype was counted a few times. The J gene is TRBJ2-7, the V gene TRBV5-1, with 7 bases matching TRBD2. Per germline, CDR1 SGHRS and CDR2 YFSETQ. CDR3 length equals 14 residues. V lost 1 base, J lost 2 bases, and 3 bases stayed unmatched. The CDR3 DNA sequence: TGCGCCAGCAGCTTGCTTAGCGGGCCCTACGAGCAGTACTTC. Its protein is CASSLLSGPYEQYF. Drawing the rest from reference TRBV5-1 and TRBJ2-7, the complete variable domain is KAGVTQTPRYLIKTRGQQVTLSCSPISGHRSVSWYQQTPGQGLQFLFEYFSETQRNKGNFPGRFSGRQFSNSRSEMNVSTLELGDSALYLCASSLLSGPYEQYFGPGTRLTVT.

V gene TRBV7-2 combines with J gene TRBJ2-2; tentative D call: TRBD1 (6 bases). The CDR3 sequence is 15 residues long. V lost 2 bases to trimming and J lost 4 bases, with 11 bases between them. CDR1 is SGHTA, CDR2 FQGNSA, per germline. The CDR3 nucleotides read TGTGCCAGCAGCTTATGGCAGGGGCGCACCGGGGAGCTGTTTTTT. This encodes CASSLWQGRTGELFF.